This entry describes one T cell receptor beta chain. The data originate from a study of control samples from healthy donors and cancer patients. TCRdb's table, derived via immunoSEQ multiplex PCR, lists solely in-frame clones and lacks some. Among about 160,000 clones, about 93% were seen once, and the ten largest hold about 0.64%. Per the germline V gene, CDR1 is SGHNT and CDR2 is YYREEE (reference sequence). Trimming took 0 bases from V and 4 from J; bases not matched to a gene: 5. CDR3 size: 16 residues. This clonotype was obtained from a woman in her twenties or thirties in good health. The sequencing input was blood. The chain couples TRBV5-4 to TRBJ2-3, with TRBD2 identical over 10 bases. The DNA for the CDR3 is TGTGCCAGCAGCTTGGGACTAGCGGGTATCTCAGATACGCAGTATTTT. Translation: CASSLGLAGISDTQYF.